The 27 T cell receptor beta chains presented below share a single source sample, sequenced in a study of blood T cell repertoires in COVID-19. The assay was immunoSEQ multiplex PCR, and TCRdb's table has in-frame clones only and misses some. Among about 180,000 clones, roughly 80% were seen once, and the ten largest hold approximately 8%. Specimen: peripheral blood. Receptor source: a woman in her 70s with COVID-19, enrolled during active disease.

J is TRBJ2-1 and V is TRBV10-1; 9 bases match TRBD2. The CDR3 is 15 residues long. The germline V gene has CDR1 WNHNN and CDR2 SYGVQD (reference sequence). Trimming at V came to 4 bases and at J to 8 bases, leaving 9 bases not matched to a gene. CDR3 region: CASSGPSGIGDEQFF. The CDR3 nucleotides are TGCGCCAGCAGTGGCCCTAGCGGGATCGGCGATGAGCAGTTCTTC.

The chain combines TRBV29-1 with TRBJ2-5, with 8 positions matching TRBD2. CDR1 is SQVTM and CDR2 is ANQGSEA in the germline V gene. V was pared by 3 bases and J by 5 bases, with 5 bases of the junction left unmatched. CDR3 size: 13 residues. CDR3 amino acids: CSVESRGGETQYF. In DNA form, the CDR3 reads TGCAGCGTTGAGTCCCGGGGGGGTGAGACCCAGTACTTC.

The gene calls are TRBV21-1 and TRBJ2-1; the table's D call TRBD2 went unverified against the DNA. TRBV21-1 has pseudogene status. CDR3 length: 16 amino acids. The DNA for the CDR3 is TGTGCCAGCAGCAAACCCGGGACTAGCGGCGGTGTAGGGCAGTTCTTC. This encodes CASSKPGTSGGVGQFF.

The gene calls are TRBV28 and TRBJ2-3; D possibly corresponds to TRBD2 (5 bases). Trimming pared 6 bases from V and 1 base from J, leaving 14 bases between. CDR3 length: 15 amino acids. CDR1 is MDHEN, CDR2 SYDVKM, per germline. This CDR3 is CASSPTRLGTDTQYF. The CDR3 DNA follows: TGTGCCAGCAGCCCTACTAGGTTGGGCACAGATACGCAGTATTTT.

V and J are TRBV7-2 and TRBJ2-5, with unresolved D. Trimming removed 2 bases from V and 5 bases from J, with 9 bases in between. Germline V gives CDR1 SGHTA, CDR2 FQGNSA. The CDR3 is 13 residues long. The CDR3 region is CASSLLVQETQYF. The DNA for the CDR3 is TGTGCCAGCAGCTTACTAGTTCAGGAGACCCAGTACTTC.

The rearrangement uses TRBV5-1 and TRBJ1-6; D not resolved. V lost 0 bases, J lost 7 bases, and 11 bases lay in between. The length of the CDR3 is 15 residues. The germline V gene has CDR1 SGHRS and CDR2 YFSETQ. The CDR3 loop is CASSLEAGSNSPLHF. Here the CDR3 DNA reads TGCGCCAGCAGCTTGGAGGCGGGGTCCAATTCACCCCTCCACTTT. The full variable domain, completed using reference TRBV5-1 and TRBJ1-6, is KAGVTQTPRYLIKTRGQQVTLSCSPISGHRSVSWYQQTPGQGLQFLFEYFSETQRNKGNFPGRFSGRQFSNSRSEMNVSTLELGDSALYLCASSLEAGSNSPLHFGNGTRLTVT.

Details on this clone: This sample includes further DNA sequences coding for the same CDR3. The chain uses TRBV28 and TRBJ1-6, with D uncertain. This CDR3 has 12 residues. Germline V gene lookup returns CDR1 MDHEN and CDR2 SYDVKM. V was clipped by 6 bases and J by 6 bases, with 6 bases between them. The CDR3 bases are TGTGCCAGCAGCCTTTTTAATTCACCCCTCCACTTT. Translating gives CASSLFNSPLHF.

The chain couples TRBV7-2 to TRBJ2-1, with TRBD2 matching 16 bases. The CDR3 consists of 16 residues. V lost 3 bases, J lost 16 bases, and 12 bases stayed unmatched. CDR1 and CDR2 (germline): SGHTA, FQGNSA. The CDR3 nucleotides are TGTGCCAGCAGCTTCAACCCCGGGACTAGCGGGAGGGTTACATTCTTC. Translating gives CASSFNPGTSGRVTFF.

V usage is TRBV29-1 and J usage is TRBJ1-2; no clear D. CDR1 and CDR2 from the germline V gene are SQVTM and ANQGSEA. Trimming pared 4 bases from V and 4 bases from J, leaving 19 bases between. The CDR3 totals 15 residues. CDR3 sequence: CSVVGKSEAGYGYTF. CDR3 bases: TGCAGCGTTGTAGGGAAATCGGAGGCTGGCTATGGCTACACCTTC.

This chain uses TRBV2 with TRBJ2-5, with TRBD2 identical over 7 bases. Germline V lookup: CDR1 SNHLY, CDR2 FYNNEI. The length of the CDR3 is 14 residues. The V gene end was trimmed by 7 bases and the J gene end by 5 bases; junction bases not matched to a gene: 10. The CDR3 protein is CASTQFAGVETQYF. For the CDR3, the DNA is TGTGCCAGCACCCAATTTGCGGGAGTCGAGACCCAGTACTTC. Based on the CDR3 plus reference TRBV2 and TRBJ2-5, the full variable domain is EPEVTQTPSHQVTQMGQEVILRCVPISNHLYFYWYRQILGQKVEFLVSFYNNEISEKSEIFDDQFSVERPDGSNFTLKIRSTKLEDSAMYFCASTQFAGVETQYFGPGTRLLVL.

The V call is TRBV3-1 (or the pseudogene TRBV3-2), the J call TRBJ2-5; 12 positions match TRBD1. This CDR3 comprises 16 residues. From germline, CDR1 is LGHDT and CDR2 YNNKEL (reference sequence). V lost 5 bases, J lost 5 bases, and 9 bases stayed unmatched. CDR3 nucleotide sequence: TGTGCCAGCAGCACCCTTTGGGACAGGGGGCGGGAGACCCAGTACTTC. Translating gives CASSTLWDRGRETQYF.

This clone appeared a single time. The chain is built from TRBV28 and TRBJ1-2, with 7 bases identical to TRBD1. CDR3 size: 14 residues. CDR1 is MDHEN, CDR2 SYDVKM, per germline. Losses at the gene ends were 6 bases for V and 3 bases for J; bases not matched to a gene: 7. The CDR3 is CASRPSGQYYGYTF. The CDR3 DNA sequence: TGTGCCAGCAGGCCCTCGGGACAGTACTATGGCTACACCTTC.

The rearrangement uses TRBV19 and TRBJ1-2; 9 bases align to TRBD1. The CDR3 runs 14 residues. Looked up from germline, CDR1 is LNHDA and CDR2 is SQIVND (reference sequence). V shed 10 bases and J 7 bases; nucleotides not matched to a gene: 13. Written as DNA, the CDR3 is TGTGCCATCCATCCGGGACAGGGTACCGTTGGCTACACCTTC. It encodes CAIHPGQGTVGYTF.

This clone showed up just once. In DNA form, the CDR3 reads TGTGCCAGCAGCTCGGCGGGCGCCCAAGAGACCCAGTACTTC. The encoded protein is CASSSAGAQETQYF. V is TRBV5-4 and J is TRBJ2-5; D might be TRBD2 (5 bases). V was pared by 3 bases and J by 1 base, with 10 bases between. Germline V gene sequence: CDR1 SGHNT, CDR2 YYREEE (reference sequence). There are 14 residues in the CDR3.

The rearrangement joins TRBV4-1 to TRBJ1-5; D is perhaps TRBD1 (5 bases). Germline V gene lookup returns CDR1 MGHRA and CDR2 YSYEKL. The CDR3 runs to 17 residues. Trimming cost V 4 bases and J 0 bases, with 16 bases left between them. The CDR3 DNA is TGCGCCAGCAGCCCATCCCCCGGCAGGGATAGCAATCAGCCCCAGCATTTT. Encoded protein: CASSPSPGRDSNQPQHF.

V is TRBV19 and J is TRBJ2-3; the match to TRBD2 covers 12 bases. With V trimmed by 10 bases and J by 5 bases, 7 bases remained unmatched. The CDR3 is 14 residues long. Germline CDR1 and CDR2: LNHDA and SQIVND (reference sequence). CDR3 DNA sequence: TGTGCCACCAGGACTAGCGGGATTGTAGATACGCAGTATTTT. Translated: CATRTSGIVDTQYF.

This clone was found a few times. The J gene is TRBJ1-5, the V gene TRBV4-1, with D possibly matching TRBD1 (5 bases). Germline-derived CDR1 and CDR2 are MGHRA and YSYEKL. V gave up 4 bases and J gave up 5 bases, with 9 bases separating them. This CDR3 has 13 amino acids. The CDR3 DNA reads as TGCGCCAGCAGCCGTCAGGGATATCAGCCCCAGCATTTT. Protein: CASSRQGYQPQHF.

Here the CDR3 reads CATRAGGSNTGELFF. DNA of the CDR3: TGTGCCACACGGGCGGGAGGGTCGAACACCGGGGAGCTGTTTTTT. This chain links TRBV28 with TRBJ2-2, with TRBD2 identical over 9 bases. The CDR3 has 15 amino acids. The germline V gene has CDR1 MDHEN and CDR2 SYDVKM. Trimming removed 10 bases from V and 0 bases from J; junction bases left unmatched: 6.

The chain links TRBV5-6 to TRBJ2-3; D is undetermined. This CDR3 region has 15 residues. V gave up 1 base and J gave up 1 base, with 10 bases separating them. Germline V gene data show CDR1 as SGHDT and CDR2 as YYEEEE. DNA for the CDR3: TGTGCCAGCAGCTTGCAGTCTGAGGGCACAGATACGCAGTATTTT. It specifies CASSLQSEGTDTQYF.

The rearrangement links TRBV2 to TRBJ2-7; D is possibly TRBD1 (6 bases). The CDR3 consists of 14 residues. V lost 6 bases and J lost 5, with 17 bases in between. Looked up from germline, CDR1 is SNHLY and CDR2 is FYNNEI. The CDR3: CASSVEGEGDEQYF. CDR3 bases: TGTGCCAGCAGCGTCGAGGGAGAGGGGGACGAGCAGTACTTC. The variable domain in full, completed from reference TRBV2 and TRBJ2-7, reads EPEVTQTPSHQVTQMGQEVILRCVPISNHLYFYWYRQILGQKVEFLVSFYNNEISEKSEIFDDQFSVERPDGSNFTLKIRSTKLEDSAMYFCASSVEGEGDEQYFGPGTRLTVT.

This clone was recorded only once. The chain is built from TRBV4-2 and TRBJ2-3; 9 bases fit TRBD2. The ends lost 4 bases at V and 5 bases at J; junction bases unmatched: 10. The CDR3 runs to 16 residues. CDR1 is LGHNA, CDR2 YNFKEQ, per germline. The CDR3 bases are TGTGCCAGCAGCCGCCCACCGGGACTAGCCTTAGATACGCAGTATTTT. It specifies CASSRPPGLALDTQYF.

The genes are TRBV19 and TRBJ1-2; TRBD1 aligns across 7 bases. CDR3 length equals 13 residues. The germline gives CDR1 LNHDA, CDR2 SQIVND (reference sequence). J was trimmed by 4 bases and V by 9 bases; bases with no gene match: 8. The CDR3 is CASNTGDPYGYTF. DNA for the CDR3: TGTGCCAGCAATACAGGGGACCCCTATGGCTACACCTTC.

The CDR3 region has the DNA TGTGCCAGCAGCTTCGGCGGGAGAGGGAATAGGGACATTCAGTACTTC. It yields the protein CASSFGGRGNRDIQYF. The chain uses TRBV13 and TRBJ2-4; TRBD2 aligns across 7 bases. Germline CDR1 reads PRHDT; CDR2 reads FYEKMQ (reference sequence). V gave up 3 bases and J gave up 8 bases; unmatched junction bases: 13. The CDR3 contains 16 residues.

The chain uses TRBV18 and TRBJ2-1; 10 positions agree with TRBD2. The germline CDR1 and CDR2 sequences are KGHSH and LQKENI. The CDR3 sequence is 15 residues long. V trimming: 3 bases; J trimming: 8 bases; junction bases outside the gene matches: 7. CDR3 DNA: TGTGCCAGCTCACCGACTAGCGGGTTCTTCCATGAGCAGTTCTTC. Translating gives CASSPTSGFFHEQFF. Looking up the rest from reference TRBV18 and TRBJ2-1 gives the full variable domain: NAGVMQNPRHLVRRRGQEARLRCSPMKGHSHVYWYRQLPEEGLKFMVYLQKENIIDESGMPKERFSAEFPKEGPSILRIQQVVRGDSAAYFCASSPTSGFFHEQFFGPGTRLTVL.

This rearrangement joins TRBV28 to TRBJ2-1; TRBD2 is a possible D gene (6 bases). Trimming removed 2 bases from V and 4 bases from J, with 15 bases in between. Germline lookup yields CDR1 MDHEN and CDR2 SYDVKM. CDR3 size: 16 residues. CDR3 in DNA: TGTGCCAGCAGTTTACCGGGGGTGAGCGGATACAATGAGCAGTTCTTC. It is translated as CASSLPGVSGYNEQFF.

This CDR3 is CASSLQGRSGNTIYF. Written as DNA, the CDR3 is TGTGCCAGCAGCTTACAGGGGAGATCTGGAAACACCATATATTTT. V usage is TRBV11-2 and J usage is TRBJ1-3; maybe TRBD1 (6 bases). V dropped 2 bases and J dropped 1 base, with 9 bases sitting between them. CDR3 size: 15 residues. Germline V CDR1 and CDR2: SGHAT, FQNNGV. Variable domain in full (rest from reference TRBV11-2 and TRBJ1-3): EAGVAQSPRYKIIEKRQSVAFWCNPISGHATLYWYQQILGQGPKLLIQFQNNGVVDDSQLPKDRFSAERLKGVDSTLKIQPAKLEDSAVYLCASSLQGRSGNTIYFGEGSWLTVV.

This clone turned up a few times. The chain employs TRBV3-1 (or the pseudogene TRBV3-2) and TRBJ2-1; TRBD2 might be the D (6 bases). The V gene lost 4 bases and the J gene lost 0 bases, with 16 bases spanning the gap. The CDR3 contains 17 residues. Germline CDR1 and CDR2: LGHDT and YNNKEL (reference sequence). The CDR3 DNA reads TGTGCCAGCAGCCCCCTAAGGTCAGCGGGCTCCTACAATGAGCAGTTCTTC. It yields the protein CASSPLRSAGSYNEQFF.